The 26 T cell receptor beta chains below all came from one sample that was sequenced in a study of shared clonotypes between healthy human individuals. Profiling relied on immunoSEQ multiplex PCR, and the TCRdb table lists in-frame clones only, not all of them. The table has roughly 2.5 million clones, more than 80% seen once. Sample: naive CD4+ T cells sorted from blood. Indicated subset: CD45RA+ positively selected. These receptors came from a man aged 18 to 29 in good health.

V usage is TRBV30 and J usage is TRBJ2-3, with D maybe TRBD2 (6 bases). This CDR3 spans 12 amino acids. Trimming took off 5 bases at V and 4 bases at J, with 10 bases between the two ends. Germline lookup yields CDR1 GTSNPN and CDR2 SVGIG (reference sequence). The CDR3 DNA reads TGTGCCTGGGTCCCGGGGGCAGATACGCAGTATTTT. Its protein is CAWVPGADTQYF.

The chain's CDR3 is CASSLQGGVDEQFF. The CDR3 nucleotides read TGCGCCAGCAGCTTACAGGGGGGAGTAGATGAGCAGTTCTTC. This sequence joins TRBV5-1 and TRBJ2-1, with 8 bases that match TRBD1. The CDR3 contains 14 residues. J lost 8 bases, V lost 2 bases, and 6 bases had no gene match. Per germline, CDR1 SGHRS and CDR2 YFSETQ. The variable domain in full, completed from reference TRBV5-1 and TRBJ2-1, reads KAGVTQTPRYLIKTRGQQVTLSCSPISGHRSVSWYQQTPGQGLQFLFEYFSETQRNKGNFPGRFSGRQFSNSRSEMNVSTLELGDSALYLCASSLQGGVDEQFFGPGTRLTVL.

The genes are TRBV27 and TRBJ2-7; the D is unclear. Germline-derived CDR1 and CDR2 are MNHEY and SMNVEV (reference sequence). CDR3 length equals 15 residues. V lost 3 bases and J lost 1, with 13 bases in between. In nucleotides, the CDR3 is TGTGCCAGCAGTTTCACCTCCCTCAGTTCCTACGAGCAGTACTTC. This sequence encodes CASSFTSLSSYEQYF.

The chain links TRBV2 to TRBJ2-7; D ambiguous. CDR1 is SNHLY and CDR2 is FYNNEI in the germline V gene. This CDR3 is 12 amino acids long. The V gene lost 5 bases and the J gene lost 3 bases, with 8 bases spanning the gap. The CDR3 spells CASSRSFYEQYF. The CDR3 nucleotides are TGTGCCAGCAGTCGAAGTTTCTACGAGCAGTACTTC.

About this clone itself: Other DNA sequences of this sample code for an identical CDR3. V usage is TRBV5-1 and J usage is TRBJ1-1, with D hard to call. This CDR3 comprises 14 residues. Trimming left V 5 bases short and J 1 base short, with 12 bases between. Looked up from germline, CDR1 is SGHRS and CDR2 is YFSETQ. Here the CDR3 reads CASSPSTGNTEAFF. The CDR3 region has the DNA TGCGCCAGCAGTCCCTCGACGGGGAACACTGAAGCTTTCTTT.

J is TRBJ2-7 and V is TRBV29-1; D not certain. The CDR3 has 11 amino acids. V was pared by 4 bases and J by 4 bases, with 8 bases between. Per germline, CDR1 SQVTM and CDR2 ANQGSEA. The CDR3 DNA sequence: TGCAGCGTTGTTCAAGAATACGAGCAGTACTTC. Encoded protein: CSVVQEYEQYF.

The rearrangement links TRBV6-5 to TRBJ1-4, with unresolved D. This CDR3 comprises 14 residues. Germline CDR1 is MNHEY and CDR2 is SVGAGI. V was shortened by 5 bases and J by 8 bases, with 15 bases between the two germline ends. The CDR3 spells CASSLGTGKEKLFF. CDR3 in DNA: TGTGCCAGCAGTCTGGGCACCGGGAAGGAAAAACTGTTTTTT.

This rearrangement joins TRBV28 to TRBJ1-4; 11 nucleotides align to TRBD1. With V trimmed by 6 bases and J by 3 bases, 6 bases remained unmatched. CDR1 is MDHEN and CDR2 is SYDVKM in the germline V gene. CDR3 length: 16 residues. The CDR3 nucleotides read TGTGCCAGCAGCGAGGACAGGGGGCTTGCTAATGAAAAACTGTTTTTT. Protein: CASSEDRGLANEKLFF.

V and J are TRBV30 and TRBJ2-2; D is uncertain. Per germline, CDR1 GTSNPN and CDR2 SVGIG (reference sequence). V was shortened by 2 bases and J by 7 bases, with 20 bases between the two germline ends. The CDR3 runs to 16 residues. The CDR3 coding sequence is TGTGCCTGGAGTCTCCTCCCGCCTAGTATGAACGGGGAGCTGTTTTTT. This codes for CAWSLLPPSMNGELFF.

The chain couples TRBV28 to TRBJ1-4, with 10 bases that match TRBD1. The CDR3 has 17 residues. The germline V gene has CDR1 MDHEN and CDR2 SYDVKM. Trimming cost V 5 bases and J 4 bases; bases outside gene matches: 10. The CDR3 region has the DNA TGTGCCAGCAGTGGACCGGGACAGGGGCCTTATAATGAAAAACTGTTTTTT. This gives the protein CASSGPGQGPYNEKLFF.

As concerns this clone: Additional DNA sequences in this sample encode the identical CDR3. The rearrangement links TRBV18 to TRBJ2-7; TRBD1 aligns across 9 bases. The CDR3 sequence is 14 residues long. Trimming removed 3 bases from V and 4 bases from J; junction bases left unmatched: 4. In germline, CDR1 is KGHSH, CDR2 LQKENI. CDR3 residues: CASSPGTGRYEQYF. CDR3 bases: TGTGCCAGCTCACCCGGGACAGGGAGGTACGAGCAGTACTTC.

The gene calls are TRBV1 and TRBJ2-3; the D call TRBD2 from the table was never checked on the DNA. TRBV1 is described as a pseudogene. The CDR3 has 19 residues. The CDR3 DNA follows: TGCACCAGCAGCCATAGTCGACTAGCGGGGGTCCCTAGCACAGATACGCAGTATTTT. Translated: CTSSHSRLAGVPSTDTQYF.

Details on this clone: The sample carries other DNA sequences with the same CDR3. The genes are TRBV5-6 and TRBJ2-3; the match to TRBD2 covers 9 bases. V lost 0 bases, J lost 3 bases, and 2 bases stayed unmatched. CDR1 is SGHDT and CDR2 is YYEEEE in the germline V gene. The CDR3 is made up of 15 amino acids. DNA for the CDR3: TGTGCCAGCAGCTTGGTGGCGGGAGGGACAGATACGCAGTATTTT. Protein product: CASSLVAGGTDTQYF.

About this clone itself: In the same sample, other DNA sequences code for this CDR3. The rearrangement uses TRBV18 and TRBJ2-1, with no clear D. The germline V and J ends were trimmed by 2 bases and 6 bases, with 5 bases remaining between them. The CDR3 is 12 amino acids. CDR1 is KGHSH, CDR2 LQKENI, per germline. This chain's CDR3 is CASSPGGNEQFF. For the CDR3, the DNA is TGTGCCAGCTCACCAGGTGGCAATGAGCAGTTCTTC.

V and J are TRBV9 and TRBJ1-6, with a possible D match to TRBD1 (6 bases). Germline CDR1 SGDLS, CDR2 YYNGEE. The CDR3 totals 15 residues. Trimming pared 3 bases from V and 4 bases from J, leaving 11 bases between. CDR3 region: CASSAGTKYNSPLHF. The CDR3 DNA follows: TGTGCCAGCAGCGCCGGGACAAAGTATAATTCACCCCTCCACTTT.

V usage is TRBV19 and J usage is TRBJ1-2; possibly TRBD1 for D (6 bases). There are 13 residues in the CDR3. V lost 7 bases, J lost 4 bases, and 13 bases lay in between. CDR1 is LNHDA and CDR2 is SQIVND in the germline V gene (reference sequence). The CDR3 nucleotides read TGTGCCAGTAAGGGGGGGCCCTCCTATGGCTACACCTTC. Translation gives CASKGGPSYGYTF. The variable domain in full, with the rest retrieved from reference TRBV19 and TRBJ1-2, is DGGITQSPKYLFRKEGQNVTLSCEQNLNHDAMYWYRQDPGQGLRLIYYSQIVNDFQKGDIAEGYSVSREKKESFPLTVTSAQKNPTAFYLCASKGGPSYGYTFGSGTRLTVV.

The genes are TRBV9 and TRBJ2-2, with TRBD2 as a possible D gene (6 bases). This CDR3 is 15 amino acids long. Germline CDR1 and CDR2: SGDLS and YYNGEE. The V gene lost 4 bases and the J gene lost 5 bases, with 15 bases spanning the gap. The chain's CDR3 is CASSTAMEGTGELFF. In nucleotides, the CDR3 is TGTGCCAGCAGCACCGCAATGGAGGGGACCGGGGAGCTGTTTTTT.

This sequence joins TRBV9 and TRBJ2-1; D ambiguous. Germline values: CDR1 SGDLS, CDR2 YYNGEE. The CDR3 runs 17 residues. Trimming shortened V by 0 bases and J by 1 base, and 14 bases separated the two germline ends. CDR3 nucleotide sequence: TGTGCCAGCAGCGTAGGGGGTTCAGGTTATTCCTACAATGAGCAGTTCTTC. As protein: CASSVGGSGYSYNEQFF.

Concerning this clone: Other nucleotide sequences from this sample produce the same CDR3. V and J are TRBV18 and TRBJ2-7, with 8 bases aligning to TRBD1. V dropped 3 bases and J dropped 4; count of bases not matched to a gene: 5. The CDR3 runs 14 residues. Looked up from germline, CDR1 is KGHSH and CDR2 is LQKENI. CDR3: CASSPPGQAYEQYF. The CDR3 DNA reads TGTGCCAGCTCACCCCCGGGACAGGCTTACGAGCAGTACTTC.

V gene TRBV7-2 combines with J gene TRBJ1-5; 11 bases are a match to TRBD1. V shed 5 bases, J shed 2 bases, and the junction held 8 bases outside the gene matches. Germline V lookup: CDR1 SGHTA, CDR2 FQGNSA. This CDR3 is 17 amino acids long. The CDR3 region is CASSPSGTGGGNQPQHF. Here the CDR3 DNA reads TGTGCCAGCAGCCCCTCCGGGACAGGGGGAGGCAATCAGCCCCAGCATTTT.

This chain links TRBV5-8 with TRBJ2-5, with 11 bases fitting TRBD2. This CDR3 comprises 15 residues. V lost 3 bases, J lost 1 base, and 2 bases stayed unmatched. Germline CDR1 is SGHTS and CDR2 is YDEGEE. DNA for the CDR3: TGTGCCAGCAGCTCGGGACTAGCGGTCCAAGAGACCCAGTACTTC. This translates into CASSSGLAVQETQYF.

The rearrangement uses TRBV5-6 and TRBJ2-3; 8 bases align to TRBD1. The CDR3 has 15 amino acids. The junction had 3 bases not matched to a gene; V was cut back by 0 bases and J by 3 bases. The V gene's germline CDR1 is SGHDT and CDR2 YYEEEE. The CDR3 is CASSLVGQGTDTQYF. The CDR3 bases are TGTGCCAGCAGCTTGGTAGGACAGGGAACAGATACGCAGTATTTT.

The J gene is TRBJ2-2, the V gene TRBV9; D uncertain. Germline values: CDR1 SGDLS, CDR2 YYNGEE. The CDR3 has 16 amino acids. V was pared by 4 bases and J by 4 bases, with 17 bases between. The CDR3 DNA reads as TGTGCCAGCAGCCCTCCCTCGAACGGCGGCACCGGGGAGCTGTTTTTT. Translation gives CASSPPSNGGTGELFF.

The V and J genes are TRBV11-2 and TRBJ1-2; TRBD1 agrees at 8 bases. V was clipped by 5 bases and J by 7 bases; unmatched bases: 9. The germline CDR1 and CDR2 sequences are SGHAT and FQNNGV. This CDR3 contains 14 residues. The CDR3 DNA is TGTGCCAGCAGCACCCACAGGGGGGCGGGTGGCTACACCTTC. This translates into CASSTHRGAGGYTF.

This clone was counted once. This chain links TRBV30 with TRBJ1-2, with 11 bases aligning to TRBD1. Germline CDR1 is GTSNPN and CDR2 is SVGIG (reference sequence). This CDR3 contains 13 residues. V lost 4 bases and J lost 6; bases outside the gene matches: 4. CDR3: CAWNLDRGHGYTF. Here the CDR3 DNA reads TGTGCCTGGAACCTGGACAGGGGGCATGGCTACACCTTC.

This clone was counted once. This sequence joins TRBV2 and TRBJ1-5, with 9 bases fitting TRBD1. The CDR3 sequence is 15 residues long. J gave up 0 bases and V 8 bases, and 5 bases lay outside the gene matches. Germline V gene lookup returns CDR1 SNHLY and CDR2 FYNNEI. The CDR3 nucleotides read TGTGCCAGCGACAGGGGGGGCTATAGCAATCAGCCCCAGCATTTT. Protein: CASDRGGYSNQPQHF.